This is a list of T cell receptor beta chains from one sample in a study of regulatory T cells in long-lasting Graves disease. MiXCR, run by TCRdb on the multiplex PCR reads, gives a single entry per CDR3 protein. Of 420,000 or so distinct CDR3 sequences in the sample, around 22% were seen once. This sample comprised peripheral blood mononuclear cells (PBMCs), obtained when the disease was refractory, from a patient treated with antithyroid drugs. The receptors originated from a female donor with Graves disease. Both conserved end residues are part of each CDR3. The D gene is left open where the match is weak. The size of a clone is reported for some rows only, either as once, few or many, or as a class for expanded clones.

clone_size,d_call,v_call,j_call,cdr3_nt,cdr3_aa
many,TRBD1,TRBV27,TRBJ2-7,TGTGCCAGCAGTTCTACCGGGACAGAATATACCTACGAGCAGTACTTC,CASSSTGTEYTYEQYF
.,.,TRBV7-2,TRBJ1-3,TGTGCCAGCAGCTCGCGGCAGGGTGCTGGAAACACCATATATTTT,CASSSRQGAGNTIYF
many,.,TRBV28,TRBJ2-7,TGTGCCAGCAGTTCTGTGGTTCTGTGGGGACTTCCGAGCTCCTACGAGCAGTACTTC,CASSSVVLWGLPSSYEQYF
.,TRBD2,TRBV13,TRBJ2-3,TGTGCCAGCAGCTTAGAGCTCGGCCGGACTAGCGGGAAGGTAGATACGCAGTATTTT,CASSLELGRTSGKVDTQYF
.,.,TRBV5-1,TRBJ1-2,TGCGCCAGCAGCTTGGTGGACAGTATCTATGGCTACACCTTC,CASSLVDSIYGYTF
few,TRBD1,TRBV5-1,TRBJ2-7,TGCGCCAGCAGCTTGTCCGGGACAGACTCCTACGAGCAGTACTTC,CASSLSGTDSYEQYF
.,TRBD2,TRBV29-1,TRBJ2-5,TGCAGCGTAGCGGGACCCAAAGAGACCCAGTACTTC,CSVAGPKETQYF
few,.,TRBV5-5,TRBJ2-5,TGTGCCAGCAGCTTGACGCCTAGCTGGGAGACCCAGTACTTC,CASSLTPSWETQYF
many,.,TRBV12-3/TRBV12-4,TRBJ2-5,TGTGCCAGCAGCAAGGGTGGGAAGGGACCCCGCCAAGAGACCCAGTACTTC,CASSKGGKGPRQETQYF
.,.,TRBV29-1,TRBJ2-7,TGCAGCGTTGAAGATCCACCACCCTACGAGCAGTACTTC,CSVEDPPPYEQYF
.,TRBD1,TRBV19,TRBJ1-1,TGTGCCAGTAGTATAGATGGGACAGGGGAGGCTGAAGCTTTCTTT,CASSIDGTGEAEAFF
many,TRBD1,TRBV12-3/TRBV12-4,TRBJ1-4,TGTGCCAGCAGGGGGACAGCAACTAATGAAAAACTGTTTTTT,CASRGTATNEKLFF
many,TRBD1,TRBV7-8,TRBJ1-2,TGTGCCAGCAGCTCCTCCCATCCGGGACAGGGAAATGGCTACACCTTC,CASSSSHPGQGNGYTF
many,TRBD2,TRBV20-1,TRBJ2-5,TGCAGTGCTAGGTGGCTAGCGGAAGAGACCCAGTACTTC,CSARWLAEETQYF
.,.,TRBV3-1,TRBJ1-4,TGTGCCAGCAGCCAAGGGTGGGAAAAACTGTTTTTT,CASSQGWEKLFF
.,.,TRBV5-1,TRBJ1-1,TGCGCCAGCAGCTTTGAAAGAATGAACGCTGAAGCCTTCTTT,CASSFERMNAEAFF
many,.,TRBV27,TRBJ1-1,TGTGCCAGCAGTTTTGGAGGTATGAACACTGAAGCTTTCTTT,CASSFGGMNTEAFF
.,.,TRBV6-5,TRBJ1-1,TGTGCCAGCAGTTACCCCCCGTGGGGGGCTCCGCGAACTGAAGCTTTCTTT,CASSYPPWGAPRTEAFF
many,.,TRBV2,TRBJ2-2,TGTGCCAGCGGGCAGGACACCGGGGAGCTGTTTTTT,CASGQDTGELFF
few,TRBD1,TRBV7-9,TRBJ2-5,TGTGCCAGCAGCTCCGGACAGGGGAGGTTCGAGACCCAGTACTTC,CASSSGQGRFETQYF
many,.,TRBV7-2,TRBJ1-5,TGTGCCAGCAGCTTAAGCAGGGCCCCAACGAGCAATCAGCCCCAGCATTTT,CASSLSRAPTSNQPQHF
many,TRBD2,TRBV15,TRBJ2-5,TGTGCCACCAGCAGGCACGGCGGGAGTGTTCAAGAGACCCAGTACTTC,CATSRHGGSVQETQYF
many,.,TRBV3-1,TRBJ1-5,TGTGCCAGCAGCCAAGTACTGGGGGCAGGTCAGCCCCAGCATTTT,CASSQVLGAGQPQHF
.,.,TRBV11-2,TRBJ1-5,TGTGCCAGCAGCTTAGGGGGGGCAGATCAGCCCCAGCATTTT,CASSLGGADQPQHF
.,.,TRBV29-1,TRBJ2-2,TGCAGCGTTGACAAGGACAACACCGGGGAGCTGTTTTTT,CSVDKDNTGELFF
many,.,TRBV10-3,TRBJ2-5,TGTGCCATCAGTGAGAGGGGGGAAGAGACCCAGTACTTC,CAISERGEETQYF
.,.,TRBV24-1,TRBJ1-2,TGTGCCGCCAGTGCCGAATTGCTTCCACAAGCCCCAGGCTATGGCTACACCTTC,CAASAELLPQAPGYGYTF
few,.,TRBV5-6,TRBJ1-4,TGTGCCAGCAGCTTGGGACAGCTACTTGCAACTAATGAAAAACTGTTTTTT,CASSLGQLLATNEKLFF
.,.,TRBV20-1,TRBJ2-2,TGCAGTGTCCCGGGGGACTCGGACTTTACCGGGGAGCTGTTTTTT,CSVPGDSDFTGELFF
many,.,TRBV29-1,TRBJ1-1,TGCAGCGTTGAAAGAGGACAGAACACTGAAGCTTTCTTT,CSVERGQNTEAFF
few,.,TRBV20-1,TRBJ2-6,TGCAGTGCTAGAGTCCCCGGGCTGTGCTCTGGGGCCAACGTCCTGACTTTC,CSARVPGLCSGANVLTF
many,.,TRBV2,TRBJ2-5,TGTGCCAGCAGTGAAATAGGGAGGAGCAAGACCCAGTACTTC,CASSEIGRSKTQYF
.,TRBD2,TRBV6-2/TRBV6-3,TRBJ2-7,TGTGCCAGCAGTTCTCTAGCGGGAGTGATCTACGAGCAGTACTTC,CASSSLAGVIYEQYF
few,.,TRBV27,TRBJ2-6,TGTGCCAGCAGTTTTGCGGCAGCCGTCTCTGGGGCCAACGTCCTGACTTTC,CASSFAAAVSGANVLTF
few,.,TRBV6-5,TRBJ1-3,TGTGCCAGCAGTTACTCGGGCCAGAACTCTGGAAACACCATATATTTT,CASSYSGQNSGNTIYF
.,.,TRBV19,TRBJ1-2,TGTGCCAGTAGTATGAGGGGGTCCTATGGCTACACCTTC,CASSMRGSYGYTF
many,TRBD2,TRBV11-2,TRBJ2-5,TGTGCCAGCAGCCTGACTAGCGGGAGTCCGGGAGAGACCCAGTACTTC,CASSLTSGSPGETQYF
.,.,TRBV29-1,TRBJ1-1,TGCAGCGTTGATCTTGCGGGTTTGAACACTGAAGCTTTCTTT,CSVDLAGLNTEAFF
.,.,TRBV20-1,TRBJ1-3,TGCAGTGCTCCTCTCTCTGGAAACACCATATATTTT,CSAPLSGNTIYF
.,.,TRBV6-1,TRBJ1-1,TGTGCCAGCAGACAGTCCGAACGGGCGAACACTGAAGCTTTCTTT,CASRQSERANTEAFF
many,TRBD1,TRBV24-1,TRBJ1-5,TGTGCCACCAGTACGAGCCAGGGGGCAAAACAGCCCCAGCATTTT,CATSTSQGAKQPQHF
many,.,TRBV28,TRBJ2-6,TGTGCCAGCAGTTTCGTTGTGGGGGACTCTGGGGCCAACGTCCTGACTTTC,CASSFVVGDSGANVLTF
.,.,TRBV6-5,TRBJ1-1,TGTGCCAGCAGTTACTTGCATTACCCAGAATCCTCAAGCAGCAGCACTGAAGCTTTCTTT,CASSYLHYPESSSSSTEAFF
few,TRBD1,TRBV14,TRBJ1-1,TGTGCCAGCAGCCGATCCGGGACAGGGGAGGCTTTCTTT,CASSRSGTGEAFF
few,.,TRBV18,TRBJ1-1,TGTGCCAGCTCACCAAAGGCGAACACTGAAGCTTTCTTT,CASSPKANTEAFF
few,.,TRBV7-3,TRBJ2-2,TGTGCCAGCAGCCAATTAACCGCCGGGGAGCTGTTTTTT,CASSQLTAGELFF
few,TRBD1,TRBV27,TRBJ2-5,TGTGCCAGCAGTTTTCTACGGCCCTACAGGGGTCAAGAGACCCAGTACTTC,CASSFLRPYRGQETQYF
few,TRBD1,TRBV30,TRBJ2-6,TGTGCTTGGAGGGGGTTCGACAGGGGGCGATCTGGGGCCAACGTCCTGACTTTC,CAWRGFDRGRSGANVLTF
.,TRBD1,TRBV6-1,TRBJ1-6,TGTGCCAGCAGACGTCACATCCAGGGGGCGAATTCACCCCTCCACTTT,CASRRHIQGANSPLHF
.,.,TRBV5-5,TRBJ2-7,TGTGCCAGCCTCTCCCGGGGATTCACCTACGAGCAGTACTTC,CASLSRGFTYEQYF
few,TRBD2,TRBV29-1,TRBJ2-5,TGCAGCGTTACGGTGACTAGCGGGACTGGGACCCAGTACTTC,CSVTVTSGTGTQYF
many,.,TRBV6-5,TRBJ1-1,TGTGCCAGCAGTTACGGGACCCTGAACACTGAAGCTTTCTTT,CASSYGTLNTEAFF
.,TRBD1,TRBV5-1,TRBJ2-7,TGCGCCAGCAGCTTGGCAGGGGGCGAATCCGAGCAGTACTTC,CASSLAGGESEQYF
.,.,TRBV28,TRBJ2-2,TGTGCCAGCAGAAAGGGCCCGGACACCGGGGAGCTGGTTTTT,CASRKGPDTGELVF
.,TRBD1,TRBV5-4,TRBJ1-1,TGTGCCAGCAGCCCTGAACAGGGGTGGGGTACTGAAGCTTTCTTT,CASSPEQGWGTEAFF
medium-sized,TRBD1,TRBV7-9,TRBJ2-5,TGTGCCAGCAGCTCTTCAGGGGGAGAGACCCAGTACTTC,CASSSSGGETQYF
many,TRBD1,TRBV28,TRBJ2-1,TGTGCCAGCAGTTTAGGACAGGTGATCAATGAGCAGTTCTTC,CASSLGQVINEQFF
many,.,TRBV30,TRBJ1-4,TGTGCCTGGAAGGTGGGGCCTGGGGATGAAAAACTGTTTTTT,CAWKVGPGDEKLFF
few,.,TRBV4-1,TRBJ1-4,TGCGCCAGCAGCCAGACTTTTCGCCGGGACGGTGGCCTTTTT,CASSQTFRRDGGLF
many,.,TRBV7-2,TRBJ2-6,TGTGCCAGCAGCTTAGCGCGTGGGTTTGGGGCCAACGTCCTGACTTTC,CASSLARGFGANVLTF